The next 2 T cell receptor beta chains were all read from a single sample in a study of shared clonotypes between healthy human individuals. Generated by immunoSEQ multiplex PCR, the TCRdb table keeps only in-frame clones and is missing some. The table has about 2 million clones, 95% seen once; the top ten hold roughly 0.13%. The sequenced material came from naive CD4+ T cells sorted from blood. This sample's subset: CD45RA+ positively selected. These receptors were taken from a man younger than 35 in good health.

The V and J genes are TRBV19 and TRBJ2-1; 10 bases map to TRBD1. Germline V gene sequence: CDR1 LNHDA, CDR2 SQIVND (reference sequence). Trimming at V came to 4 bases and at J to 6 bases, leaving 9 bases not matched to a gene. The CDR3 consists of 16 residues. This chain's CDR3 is CASSTYGTGVGNEQFF. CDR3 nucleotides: TGTGCCAGTAGTACGTACGGGACAGGGGTCGGCAATGAGCAGTTCTTC.

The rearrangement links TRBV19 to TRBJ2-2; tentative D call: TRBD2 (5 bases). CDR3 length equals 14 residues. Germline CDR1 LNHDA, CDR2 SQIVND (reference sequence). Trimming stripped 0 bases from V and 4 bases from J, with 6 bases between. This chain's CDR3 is CASSIDTSTGELFF. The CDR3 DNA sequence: TGTGCCAGTAGTATAGATACTAGCACCGGGGAGCTGTTTTTT.